This T cell receptor beta chain was observed in a study of blood T cell repertoires in COVID-19. TCRdb keeps only in-frame clones here, not all; method: immunoSEQ multiplex PCR. The sample yields 350,000 or so clones, around 90% seen once. The length of the CDR3 is 12 residues. V dropped 5 bases and J dropped 4 bases, with 8 bases sitting between them. Germline-derived CDR1 and CDR2 are MNHEY and SVGAGI. Patients in Seattle were enrolled during active infection, then followed longitudinally. The source material was peripheral blood. This TCR derives from a woman between 55 and 75 years old with COVID-19, enrolled during active disease. The rearrangement links TRBV6-5 to TRBJ2-5; D ambiguous. The CDR3 DNA is TGTGCCAGCAGTAGAGGTCCAGAGACCCAGTACTTC. Amino acid sequence: CASSRGPETQYF.